The T cell receptor (beta chain) under discussion was sequenced for a study of CD8 T cells in Susac syndrome. About the study: Clinical remission applied to 8 or 9 sequenced Susac syndrome patients, and six had active disease. Study conclusions and caveats: The study recognized that its TCR sequencing and HLA analysis covered a relatively small number of individuals.

As concerns this clonotype: Its antigen remains unidentified.

The CDR3 covers 11 residues. Trimming removed 9 bases from V and 5 bases from J, with 9 bases in between. Germline V CDR1 and CDR2: LNHDA, SQIVND (reference sequence). The RNA, about 0.45 to 1 ug, was put through reverse transcription using random hexamers. TCRdb reprocessed the immunoSEQ multiplex PCR reads via MiXCR and lists one record per CDR3 protein. Among under 110,000 distinct CDR3 sequences listed, roughly 94% were seen once. The sequenced sample consisted of CD8+ T cells from PBMCs. This chain connects TRBV19 to TRBJ2-3; D ambiguous. The TCR was taken from a human donor with Susac syndrome. For the CDR3, the DNA is TGTGCCAGCAAATTTGGAGATACGCAGTATTTT. It codes for CASKFGDTQYF.